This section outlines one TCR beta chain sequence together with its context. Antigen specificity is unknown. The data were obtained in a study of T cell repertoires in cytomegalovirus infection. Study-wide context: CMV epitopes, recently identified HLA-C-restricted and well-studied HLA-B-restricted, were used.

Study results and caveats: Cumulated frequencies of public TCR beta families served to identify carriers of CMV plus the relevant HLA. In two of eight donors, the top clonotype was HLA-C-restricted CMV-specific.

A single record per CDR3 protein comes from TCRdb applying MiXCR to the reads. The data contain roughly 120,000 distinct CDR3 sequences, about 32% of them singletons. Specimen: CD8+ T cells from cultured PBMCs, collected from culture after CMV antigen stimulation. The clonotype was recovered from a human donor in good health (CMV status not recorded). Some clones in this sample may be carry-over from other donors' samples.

CDR3 sequence (DNA): TGCAGTGCTAGAGAATTGAGCAAAAACATTCAGTACTTC. It yields the protein CSARELSKNIQYF. The chain has TRBV20-1 and TRBJ2-4; no firm D call. Germline V lookup: CDR1 DFQATT, CDR2 SNEGSKA (reference sequence). The V end was cut by 0 bases, the J end by 3 bases, with 6 bases between. The CDR3 has 13 amino acids.